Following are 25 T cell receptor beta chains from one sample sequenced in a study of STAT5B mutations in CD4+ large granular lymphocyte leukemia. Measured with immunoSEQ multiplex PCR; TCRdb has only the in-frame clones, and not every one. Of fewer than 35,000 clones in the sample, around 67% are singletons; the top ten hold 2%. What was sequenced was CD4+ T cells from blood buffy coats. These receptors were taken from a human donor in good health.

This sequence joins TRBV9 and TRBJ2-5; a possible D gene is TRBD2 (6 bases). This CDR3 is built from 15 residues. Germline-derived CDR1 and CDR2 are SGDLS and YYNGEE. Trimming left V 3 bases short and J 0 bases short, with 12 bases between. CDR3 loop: CASSGAGRYQETQYF. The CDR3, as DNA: TGTGCCAGCAGCGGGGCGGGGAGGTACCAAGAGACCCAGTACTTC.

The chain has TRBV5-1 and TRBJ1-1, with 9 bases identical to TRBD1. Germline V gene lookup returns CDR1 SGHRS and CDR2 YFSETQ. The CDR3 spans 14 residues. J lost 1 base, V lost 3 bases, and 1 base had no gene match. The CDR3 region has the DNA TGCGCCAGCAGCTCACAGGGGGCGAACACTGAAGCTTTCTTT. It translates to CASSSQGANTEAFF.

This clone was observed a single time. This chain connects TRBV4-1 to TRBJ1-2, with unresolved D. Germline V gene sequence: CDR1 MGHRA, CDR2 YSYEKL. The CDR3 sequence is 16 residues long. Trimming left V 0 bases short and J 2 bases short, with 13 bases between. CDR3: CASSQESLMGNYGYTF. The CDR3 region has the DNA TGCGCCAGCAGCCAAGAGTCCCTTATGGGCAACTATGGCTACACCTTC.

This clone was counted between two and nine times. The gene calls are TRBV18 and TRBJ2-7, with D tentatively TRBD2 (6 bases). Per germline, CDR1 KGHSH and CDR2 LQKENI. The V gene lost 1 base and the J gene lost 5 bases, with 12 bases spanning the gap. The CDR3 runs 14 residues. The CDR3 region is CASSPLEGLDEQYF. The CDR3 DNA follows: TGTGCCAGCTCACCACTGGAGGGTTTGGACGAGCAGTACTTC.

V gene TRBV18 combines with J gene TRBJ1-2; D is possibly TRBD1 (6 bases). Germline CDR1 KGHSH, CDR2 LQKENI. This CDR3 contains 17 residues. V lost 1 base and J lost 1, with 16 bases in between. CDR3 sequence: CASSPLQGTDLNYGYTF. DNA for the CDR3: TGTGCCAGCTCACCACTTCAGGGGACCGATCTTAACTATGGCTACACCTTC.

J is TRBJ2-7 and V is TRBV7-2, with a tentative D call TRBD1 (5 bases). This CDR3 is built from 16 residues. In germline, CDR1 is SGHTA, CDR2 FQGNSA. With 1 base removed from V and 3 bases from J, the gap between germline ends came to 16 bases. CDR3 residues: CASSLEGRQFFYEQYF. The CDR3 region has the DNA TGTGCCAGCAGCTTAGAGGGTAGACAGTTTTTCTACGAGCAGTACTTC. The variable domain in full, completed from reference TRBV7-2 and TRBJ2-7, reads GAGVSQSPSNKVTEKGKDVELRCDPISGHTALYWYRQSLGQGLEFLIYFQGNSAPDKSGLPSDRFSAERTGGSVSTLTIQRTQQEDSAVYLCASSLEGRQFFYEQYFGPGTRLTVT.

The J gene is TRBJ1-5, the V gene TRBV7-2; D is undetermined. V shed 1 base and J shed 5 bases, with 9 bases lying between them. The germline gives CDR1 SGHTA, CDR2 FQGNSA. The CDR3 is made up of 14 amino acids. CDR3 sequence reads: CASSLESGDQPQHF. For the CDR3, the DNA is TGTGCCAGCAGCTTAGAATCTGGAGATCAGCCCCAGCATTTT.

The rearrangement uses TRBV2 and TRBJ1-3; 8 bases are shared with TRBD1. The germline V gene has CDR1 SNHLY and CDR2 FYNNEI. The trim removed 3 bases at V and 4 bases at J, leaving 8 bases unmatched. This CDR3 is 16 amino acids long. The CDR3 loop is CASSEDRVTLGNTIYF. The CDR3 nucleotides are TGTGCCAGCAGTGAGGACAGGGTAACTTTAGGAAACACCATATATTTT.

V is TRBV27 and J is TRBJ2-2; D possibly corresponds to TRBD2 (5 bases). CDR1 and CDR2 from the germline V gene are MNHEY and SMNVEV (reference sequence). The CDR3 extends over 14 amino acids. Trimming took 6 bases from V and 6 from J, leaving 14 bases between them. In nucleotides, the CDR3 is TGTGCCAGCAGGAATACGGGCGGGCCCGGGGAGCTGTTTTTT. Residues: CASRNTGGPGELFF.

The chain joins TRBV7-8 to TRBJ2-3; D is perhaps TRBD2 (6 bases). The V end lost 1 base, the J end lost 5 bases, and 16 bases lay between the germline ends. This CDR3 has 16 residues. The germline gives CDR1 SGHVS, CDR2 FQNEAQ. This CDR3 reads CASSLVRLVTEDTQYF. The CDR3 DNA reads TGTGCCAGCAGCTTAGTTAGACTAGTGACTGAAGATACGCAGTATTTT.

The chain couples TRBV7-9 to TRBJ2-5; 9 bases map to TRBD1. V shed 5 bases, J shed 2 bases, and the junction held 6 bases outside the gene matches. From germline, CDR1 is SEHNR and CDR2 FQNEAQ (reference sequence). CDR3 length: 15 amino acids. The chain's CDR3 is CASSQGTGPQETQYF. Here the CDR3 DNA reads TGTGCCAGCAGCCAAGGGACAGGGCCACAAGAGACCCAGTACTTC. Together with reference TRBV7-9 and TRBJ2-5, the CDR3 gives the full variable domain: DTGVSQNPRHKITKRGQNVTFRCDPISEHNRLYWYRQTLGQGPEFLTYFQNEAQLEKSRLLSDRFSAERPKGSFSTLEIQRTEQGDSAMYLCASSQGTGPQETQYFGPGTRLLVL.

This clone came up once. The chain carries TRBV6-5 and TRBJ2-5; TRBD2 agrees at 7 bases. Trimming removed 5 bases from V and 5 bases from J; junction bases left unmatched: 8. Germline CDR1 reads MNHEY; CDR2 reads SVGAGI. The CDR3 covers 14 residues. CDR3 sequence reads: CASSPAGVPETQYF. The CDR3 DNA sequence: TGTGCCAGCAGTCCCGCGGGGGTACCCGAGACCCAGTACTTC.

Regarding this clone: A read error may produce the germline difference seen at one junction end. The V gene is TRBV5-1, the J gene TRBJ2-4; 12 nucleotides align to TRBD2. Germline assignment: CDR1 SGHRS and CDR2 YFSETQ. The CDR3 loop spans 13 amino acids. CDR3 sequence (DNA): TGCGCCAGCAGCCCGACTAGCGGGGGCCTTCCGCACTTC. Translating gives CASSPTSGGLPHF.

Here the CDR3 reads CASGGEYEQYF. CDR3 nucleotides: TGTGCCAGCGGGGGGGAATACGAGCAGTACTTC. This sequence joins TRBV7-6 and TRBJ2-7; 7 bases line up with TRBD2. Germline V gene lookup returns CDR1 SGHVS and CDR2 FNYEAQ. The V and J ends lost 8 bases and 4 bases, in that order; junction bases with no gene match: 2. This CDR3 region has 11 residues.

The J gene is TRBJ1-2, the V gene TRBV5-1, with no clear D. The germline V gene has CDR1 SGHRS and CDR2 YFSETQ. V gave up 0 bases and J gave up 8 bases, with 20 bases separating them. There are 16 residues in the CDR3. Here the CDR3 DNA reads TGCGCCAGCAGCTTGGCCTTGGCTTCGGGGTGGTGGGGCTACACCTTC. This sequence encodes CASSLALASGWWGYTF.

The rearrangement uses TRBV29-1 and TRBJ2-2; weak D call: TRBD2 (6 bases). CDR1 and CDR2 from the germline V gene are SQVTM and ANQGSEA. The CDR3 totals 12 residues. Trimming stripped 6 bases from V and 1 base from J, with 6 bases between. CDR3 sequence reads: CSVGGNTGELFF. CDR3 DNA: TGCAGCGTCGGGGGGAACACCGGGGAGCTGTTTTTT.

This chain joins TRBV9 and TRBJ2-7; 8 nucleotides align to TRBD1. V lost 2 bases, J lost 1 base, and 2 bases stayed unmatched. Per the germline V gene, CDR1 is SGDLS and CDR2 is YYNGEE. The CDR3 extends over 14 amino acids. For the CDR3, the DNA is TGTGCCAGCAGCGTTACAGGGGGGTCCTACGAGCAGTACTTC. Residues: CASSVTGGSYEQYF.

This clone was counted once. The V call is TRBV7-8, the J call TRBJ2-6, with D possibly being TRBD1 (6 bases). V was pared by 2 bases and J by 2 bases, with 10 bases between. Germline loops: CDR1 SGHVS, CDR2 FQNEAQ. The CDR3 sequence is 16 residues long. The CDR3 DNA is TGTGCCAGCAGCTTAACAGGGACCACTGGGGCCAACGTCCTGACTTTC. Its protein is CASSLTGTTGANVLTF.

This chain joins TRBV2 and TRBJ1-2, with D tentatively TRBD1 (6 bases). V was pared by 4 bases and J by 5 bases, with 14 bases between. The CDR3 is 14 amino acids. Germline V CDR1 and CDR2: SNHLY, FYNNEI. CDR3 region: CASSGGALGYGYTF. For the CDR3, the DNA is TGTGCCAGCAGTGGGGGGGCACTTGGGTATGGCTACACCTTC.

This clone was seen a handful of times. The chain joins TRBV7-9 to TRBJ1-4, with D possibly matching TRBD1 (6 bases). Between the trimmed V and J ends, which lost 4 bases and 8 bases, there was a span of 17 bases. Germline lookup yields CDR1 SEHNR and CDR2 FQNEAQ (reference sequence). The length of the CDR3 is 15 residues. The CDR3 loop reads CASSSNGQPHEKLFF. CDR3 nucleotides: TGTGCCAGCAGCTCTAACGGACAGCCACACGAAAAACTGTTTTTT.

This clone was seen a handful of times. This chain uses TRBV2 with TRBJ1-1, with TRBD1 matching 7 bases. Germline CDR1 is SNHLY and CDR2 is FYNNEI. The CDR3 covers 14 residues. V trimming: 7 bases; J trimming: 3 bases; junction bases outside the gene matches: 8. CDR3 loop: CASTLRQGDTEAFF. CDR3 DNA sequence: TGTGCCAGCACCCTAAGACAGGGAGACACTGAAGCTTTCTTT.

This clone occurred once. CDR3 bases: TGTGCCAGTAGTATGGGGGGCTCCTATAATTCACCCCTCCACTTT. This translates into CASSMGGSYNSPLHF. The gene calls are TRBV19 and TRBJ1-6; perhaps TRBD1 as D (5 bases). The CDR3 is made up of 15 amino acids. Germline V CDR1 and CDR2: LNHDA, SQIVND (reference sequence). Deletions cut 3 bases from V and 0 bases from J, with 6 bases between.

CDR3 amino acids: CASRGGPYGYTF. The CDR3 DNA follows: TGTGCCAGCAGGGGGGGGCCCTATGGCTACACCTTC. The chain employs TRBV5-4 and TRBJ1-2; D may be TRBD1 (6 bases). CDR1 SGHNT and CDR2 YYREEE come from the germline V gene (reference sequence). The CDR3 totals 12 residues. V lost 5 bases to trimming and J lost 4 bases, with 9 bases between them.

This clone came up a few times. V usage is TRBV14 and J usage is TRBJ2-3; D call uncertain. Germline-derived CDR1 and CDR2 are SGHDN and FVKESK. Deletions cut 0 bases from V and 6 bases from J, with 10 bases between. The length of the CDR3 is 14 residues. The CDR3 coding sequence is TGTGCCAGCAGCCAAGAAGTCCGCGCCGATACGCAGTATTTT. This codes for CASSQEVRADTQYF. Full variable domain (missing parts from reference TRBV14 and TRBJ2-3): EAGVTQFPSHSVIEKGQTVTLRCDPISGHDNLYWYRRVMGKEIKFLLHFVKESKQDESGMPNNRFLAERTGGTYSTLKVQPAELEDSGVYFCASSQEVRADTQYFGPGTRLTVL.

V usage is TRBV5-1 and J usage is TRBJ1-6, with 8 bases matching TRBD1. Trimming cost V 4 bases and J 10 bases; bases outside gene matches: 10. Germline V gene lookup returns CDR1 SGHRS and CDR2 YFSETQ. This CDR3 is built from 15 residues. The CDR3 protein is CASSQNPGGDSPLHF. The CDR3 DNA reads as TGCGCCAGCAGCCAAAATCCAGGGGGCGACTCACCCCTCCACTTT.